These 12 T cell receptor beta chains share one sample of origin, sequenced in a study of OX40 agonist ivuxolimab in advanced cancers. The table came from immunoSEQ multiplex PCR; TCRdb's copy has only in-frame clones and leaves some out. The table shows approximately 37,000 clones, with approximately 83% occurring only once. This sample comprised CD4+ or CD8+ T cells sorted from blood, obtained in a trial of the OX40 agonist ivuxolimab. Receptors originate from an adult with an advanced solid tumor such as melanoma, head and neck, liver or kidney cancer.

As concerns this clone: Within the sample, other DNA sequences also encode this same CDR3. The chain uses TRBV27 and TRBJ2-6; D gene uncertain. The CDR3 contains 15 residues. Deletions cut 2 bases from V and 1 base from J, with 6 bases between. Germline V gene sequence: CDR1 MNHEY, CDR2 SMNVEV (reference sequence). CDR3 protein: CASSLQYSGANVLTF. The CDR3 coding sequence is TGTGCCAGCAGTTTACAATATTCTGGGGCCAACGTCCTGACTTTC. The whole variable domain, remainder taken from reference TRBV27 and TRBJ2-6, is EAQVTQNPRYLITVTGKKLTVTCSQNMNHEYMSWYRQDPGLGLRQIYYSMNVEVTDKGDVPEGYKVSRKEKRNFPLILESPSPNQTSLYFCASSLQYSGANVLTFGAGSRLTVL.

The rearrangement joins TRBV30 to TRBJ1-1; possibly TRBD1 for D (5 bases). The germline V and J ends were trimmed by 4 bases and 5 bases, with 11 bases remaining between them. Looked up from germline, CDR1 is GTSNPN and CDR2 is SVGIG (reference sequence). The CDR3 has 12 amino acids. CDR3 nucleotide sequence: TGTGCCTGGAACTCCGGGGGGACTGAAGCTTTCTTT. It encodes CAWNSGGTEAFF.

The V call is TRBV30, the J call TRBJ2-7; possibly TRBD2 for D (5 bases). The V and J ends lost 2 bases and 3 bases respectively, with 11 bases between them. The germline V gene encodes CDR1 GTSNPN and CDR2 SVGIG (reference sequence). The length of the CDR3 is 13 residues. Written as DNA, the CDR3 is TGTGCCTGGAGTACCGGACTGAACTACGAGCAGTACTTC. Amino acid sequence: CAWSTGLNYEQYF.

This clone was recorded only once. The rearrangement links TRBV4-2 to TRBJ2-7, with D possibly TRBD2 on 6 matching bases. This CDR3 region has 13 residues. Germline assignment: CDR1 LGHNA and CDR2 YNFKEQ. Trimming stripped 4 bases from V and 3 bases from J, with 10 bases between. CDR3 residues: CASSPGVGYEQYF. The CDR3, as DNA: TGTGCCAGCAGCCCGGGGGTAGGCTACGAGCAGTACTTC.

The V gene is TRBV6-5, the J gene TRBJ1-1; 7 bases map to TRBD1. The CDR3 contains 15 residues. V dropped 5 bases and J dropped 2; count of bases not matched to a gene: 8. Germline V gene sequence: CDR1 MNHEY, CDR2 SVGAGI. This CDR3 is CASSLARGLNTEAFF. The CDR3 DNA reads TGTGCCAGCAGTCTAGCCAGGGGGTTAAACACTGAAGCTTTCTTT.

This clone was detected only a few times. The chain links TRBV29-1 to TRBJ1-1, with D uncertain. This CDR3 contains 10 residues. The V gene lost 6 bases and the J gene lost 8 bases, with 10 bases spanning the gap. CDR1 is SQVTM, CDR2 ANQGSEA, per germline. CDR3 in amino acids: CSVAEREAFF. Written as DNA, the CDR3 is TGCAGCGTCGCCGAGAGAGAAGCTTTCTTT.

V gene TRBV7-9 combines with J gene TRBJ2-1, with 10 bases lining up with TRBD1. Germline CDR1 SEHNR, CDR2 FQNEAQ (reference sequence). V was pared by 4 bases and J by 6 bases, with 9 bases of the junction left unmatched. The CDR3 has 16 amino acids. As DNA, the CDR3 is TGTGCCAGCAGCTCCACGAGGGGACAGGGGTTCAATGAGCAGTTCTTC. Translated: CASSSTRGQGFNEQFF.

This clone was picked up one time. The chain combines TRBV19 with TRBJ1-4, with 7 bases that match TRBD1. This CDR3 region has 20 residues. V shed 1 base, J shed 0 bases, and the junction held 14 bases outside the gene matches. Germline CDR1 reads LNHDA; CDR2 reads SQIVND (reference sequence). The CDR3 region is CASSIVGTDPRGATNEKLFF. DNA of the CDR3: TGTGCCAGTAGTATAGTTGGGACAGATCCCCGTGGGGCAACTAATGAAAAACTGTTTTTT. The whole variable domain, filled in from reference TRBV19 and TRBJ1-4, reads DGGITQSPKYLFRKEGQNVTLSCEQNLNHDAMYWYRQDPGQGLRLIYYSQIVNDFQKGDIAEGYSVSREKKESFPLTVTSAQKNPTAFYLCASSIVGTDPRGATNEKLFFGSGTQLSVL.

The chain employs TRBV7-9 and TRBJ2-1, with TRBD2 matching over 9 bases. With 4 bases clipped from V and 2 bases from J, the junction kept 6 bases outside the gene matches. The CDR3 is made up of 16 amino acids. Germline V gene lookup returns CDR1 SEHNR and CDR2 FQNEAQ (reference sequence). The CDR3 here is CASSSLAGATYNEQFF. As DNA, the CDR3 is TGTGCCAGCAGCTCATTAGCGGGAGCAACCTACAATGAGCAGTTCTTC.

The rearrangement joins TRBV7-9 to TRBJ2-1; D is uncertain. The germline CDR1 and CDR2 sequences are SEHNR and FQNEAQ (reference sequence). Trimming removed 5 bases at V and 10 bases at J, with 12 bases between. The CDR3 runs 12 residues. CDR3 nucleotides: TGTGCCAGCAGCCCCGGACCCCTCGAGCAGTTCTTC. Its protein product is CASSPGPLEQFF.

The chain combines TRBV19 with TRBJ1-1, with D uncertain. Germline CDR1 is LNHDA and CDR2 is SQIVND (reference sequence). V was pared by 0 bases and J by 1 base, with 9 bases between. The CDR3 is 15 residues long. Written as DNA, the CDR3 is TGTGCCAGTAGTATAGATCCAGGATGGAACACTGAAGCTTTCTTT. Protein: CASSIDPGWNTEAFF.

This chain links TRBV11-2 with TRBJ1-1; 10 positions match TRBD1. CDR3 length: 15 amino acids. Trimming took 3 bases from V and 3 from J; bases not matched to a gene: 4. Germline CDR1 reads SGHAT; CDR2 reads FQNNGV. The CDR3 nucleotides read TGTGCCAGCAGCTTCGGGACAGGGGACTACACTGAAGCTTTCTTT. Amino acid sequence: CASSFGTGDYTEAFF.